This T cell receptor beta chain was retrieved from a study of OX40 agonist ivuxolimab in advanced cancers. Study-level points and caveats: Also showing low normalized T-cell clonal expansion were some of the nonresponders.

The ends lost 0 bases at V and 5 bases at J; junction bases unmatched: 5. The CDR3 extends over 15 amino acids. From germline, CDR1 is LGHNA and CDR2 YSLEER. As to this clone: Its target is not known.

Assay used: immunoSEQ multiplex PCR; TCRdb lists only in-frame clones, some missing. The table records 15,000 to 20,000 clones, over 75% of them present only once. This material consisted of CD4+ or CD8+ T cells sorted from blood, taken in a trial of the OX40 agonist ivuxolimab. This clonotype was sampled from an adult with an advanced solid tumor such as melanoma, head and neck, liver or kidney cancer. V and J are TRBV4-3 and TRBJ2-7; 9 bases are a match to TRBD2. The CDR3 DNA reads TGCGCCAGCAGCCAAGATAGCGGGAGTCCAAACGAGCAGTACTTC. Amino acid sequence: CASSQDSGSPNEQYF.